The 24 T cell receptor beta chains listed next were all sequenced from one sample in a study of cytomegalovirus exposure and HLA in healthy donors. Primers for the PCR totalled 60 Vbeta and 13 Jbeta. The method was immunoSEQ multiplex PCR; TCRdb's version includes in-frame clones alone and lacks a portion of them. Seen here are about 190,000 clones, about 90% observed once, and the top ten hold around 0.99%. Sequencing was performed on PBMCs. The receptors derive from a boy between 2 and 10 years old in good health and CMV-seronegative.

In the case of this clone: At one of its ends the junction is not consistent with the germline gene, which may arise from a read error. The V gene is TRBV7-9, the J gene TRBJ1-1; 9 nucleotides align to TRBD1. The CDR3 totals 14 residues. The germline CDR1 and CDR2 sequences are SEHNR and FQNEAQ (reference sequence). The CDR3 protein is CSSSHGQGLPEAFF. The DNA for the CDR3 is TGTTCCAGCAGCCACGGACAGGGGTTACCTGAAGCTTTCTTT. Full variable domain (remainder filled in from reference TRBV7-9 and TRBJ1-1): DTGVSQNPRHKITKRGQNVTFRCDPISEHNRLYWYRQTLGQGPEFLTYFQNEAQLEKSRLLSDRFSAERPKGSFSTLEIQRTEQGDSAMYLCSSSHGQGLPEAFFGQGTRLTVV.

The chain couples TRBV10-3 to TRBJ1-4, with 8 bases identical to TRBD1. V lost 6 bases to trimming and J lost 6 bases; unmatched junction nucleotides: 9. The CDR3 length is 15 residues. The V gene's germline CDR1 is ENHRY and CDR2 SYGVKD. Here the CDR3 DNA reads TGTGCCATCAGCGGGGCGGGGACAGGAGATGAAAAACTGTTTTTT. It yields the protein CAISGAGTGDEKLFF.

The count of this clone is one. The V and J genes are TRBV6-1 and TRBJ2-7; weak D call: TRBD1 (5 bases). This CDR3 region has 14 residues. V was trimmed by 5 bases and J by 5 bases, leaving 16 bases between them. Per germline, CDR1 MNHNS and CDR2 SASEGT. CDR3 coding DNA: TGTGCCAGCAGTTCCCAGGGCAGGGCCCACGAGCAGTACTTC. This translates into CASSSQGRAHEQYF.

V usage is TRBV6-1 and J usage is TRBJ2-5; D remains unclear. V was trimmed by 6 bases and J by 1 base, leaving 15 bases between them. The CDR3 runs 15 residues. From germline, CDR1 is MNHNS and CDR2 SASEGT. CDR3 nucleotides: TGTGCCAGCAGCTTGAATCGTGTAGCCCAAGAGACCCAGTACTTC. Residues: CASSLNRVAQETQYF.

The V gene is TRBV7-9, the J gene TRBJ1-5; possibly TRBD1 for D (6 bases). V was clipped by 4 bases and J by 4 bases, with 11 bases between them. The CDR3 is made up of 14 amino acids. CDR1 SEHNR and CDR2 FQNEAQ come from the germline V gene (reference sequence). The CDR3 sequence is CASSYSQGNQPQHF. The CDR3 DNA sequence: TGTGCCAGCAGCTATTCCCAGGGGAATCAGCCCCAGCATTTT.

V is TRBV28 and J is TRBJ1-1, with 7 bases lining up with TRBD1. The CDR3 loop spans 16 amino acids. Unmatched junction bases numbered 10, after V lost 2 bases and J lost 4 bases. Germline CDR1 is MDHEN and CDR2 is SYDVKM. CDR3 region: CASSLLTGLSSTEAFF. The CDR3 region has the DNA TGTGCCAGCAGTTTACTGACAGGGTTATCGAGCACTGAAGCTTTCTTT.

The chain employs TRBV6-1 and TRBJ1-2, with 10 bases aligning to TRBD1. The CDR3 sequence is 13 residues long. CDR1 MNHNS and CDR2 SASEGT come from the germline V gene. V lost 9 bases to trimming and J lost 7 bases; unmatched junction nucleotides: 8. The CDR3 reads CASQGQGSSGYTF. The CDR3 DNA reads TGTGCCAGTCAGGGACAGGGGTCCTCTGGCTACACCTTC.

The chain has TRBV9 and TRBJ1-2, with 10 bases that match TRBD1. In germline, CDR1 is SGDLS, CDR2 YYNGEE. V shed 0 bases, J shed 3 bases, and the junction held 11 bases outside the gene matches. This CDR3 has 18 residues. In DNA form, the CDR3 reads TGTGCCAGCAGCGTAGGTAGTAGAGCGGGGACAGGGGACTATGGCTACACCTTC. This encodes CASSVGSRAGTGDYGYTF.

The chain combines TRBV10-3 with TRBJ1-6, with TRBD1 identical over 7 bases. The CDR3 contains 15 residues. Germline values: CDR1 ENHRY, CDR2 SYGVKD. The V segment lost 6 bases and the J segment 8 bases; nucleotides outside the gene matches: 10. CDR3 sequence (DNA): TGTGCCATCAGAGGAAAGGGTCAGGGGGATTCACCCCTCCACTTT. Amino acids: CAIRGKGQGDSPLHF.

The J gene is TRBJ2-7, the V gene TRBV30; a weak D match, TRBD1 (5 bases). Deletions cut 2 bases from V and 0 bases from J, with 14 bases between. Germline CDR1 reads GTSNPN; CDR2 reads SVGIG (reference sequence). The CDR3 is 15 residues long. CDR3 sequence (DNA): TGTGCCTGGAGTCAAATACCAGACAGCTCCTACGAGCAGTACTTC. Its protein product is CAWSQIPDSSYEQYF.

The J gene is TRBJ1-5, the V gene TRBV30; 10 nucleotides agree with TRBD1. The CDR3 consists of 17 residues. CDR1 is GTSNPN and CDR2 is SVGIG in the germline V gene (reference sequence). The V and J ends lost 3 bases and 3 bases, in that order; junction bases with no gene match: 11. This chain's CDR3 is CAWRAPLGTGVNQPQHF. The CDR3 coding sequence is TGTGCCTGGAGAGCACCTTTAGGGACAGGGGTCAATCAGCCCCAGCATTTT.

J is TRBJ1-4 and V is TRBV28; maybe TRBD1 (5 bases). Germline V gene lookup returns CDR1 MDHEN and CDR2 SYDVKM. The CDR3 has 17 residues. V dropped 4 bases and J dropped 0 bases, with 15 bases sitting between them. The CDR3 region is CASSSSGTFATNEKLFF. In nucleotides, the CDR3 is TGTGCCAGCAGTTCCTCAGGGACTTTTGCAACTAATGAAAAACTGTTTTTT. The variable domain in full, completed from reference TRBV28 and TRBJ1-4, reads DVKVTQSSRYLVKRTGEKVFLECVQDMDHENMFWYRQDPGLGLRLIYFSYDVKMKEKGDIPEGYSVSREKKERFSLILESASTNQTSMYLCASSSSGTFATNEKLFFGSGTQLSVL.

The chain joins TRBV7-2 to TRBJ2-7; 9 positions match TRBD1. Germline V lookup: CDR1 SGHTA, CDR2 FQGNSA. The CDR3 covers 14 residues. With V trimmed by 5 bases and J by 5 bases, 7 bases remained unmatched. The CDR3 sequence is CASSARDRDDEQYF. The CDR3 nucleotides read TGTGCCAGCAGCGCCCGGGACAGGGATGACGAGCAGTACTTC.

This clone was seen more than once but under ten times. The chain employs TRBV28 and TRBJ1-2, with a possible D match to TRBD1 (6 bases). The CDR3 is 16 residues long. V gave up 3 bases and J gave up 4 bases, with 18 bases separating them. Per germline, CDR1 MDHEN and CDR2 SYDVKM. DNA for the CDR3: TGTGCCAGCAGTTTCGCAACAACAGGGATTCTCTATGGCTACACCTTC. It is translated as CASSFATTGILYGYTF.

This clone was found a few times. This chain connects TRBV6-1 to TRBJ2-1, with D perhaps matching TRBD2 (5 bases). This CDR3 is 14 amino acids long. The ends were cut back, 6 bases at V and 5 bases at J, with 14 bases in the middle. The V gene's germline CDR1 is MNHNS and CDR2 SASEGT. The CDR3: CASRSHDGNNEQFF. The CDR3 nucleotides are TGTGCCAGCAGATCCCATGACGGGAACAATGAGCAGTTCTTC.

V gene TRBV28 combines with J gene TRBJ1-3, with 7 bases fitting TRBD1. This CDR3 is 15 amino acids long. Looked up from germline, CDR1 is MDHEN and CDR2 is SYDVKM. The trim removed 5 bases at V and 5 bases at J, leaving 9 bases unmatched. In nucleotides, the CDR3 is TGTGCCAGCAGTCCGGGGGACAGCGTCAGAAACACCATATATTTT. Protein product: CASSPGDSVRNTIYF.

The chain employs TRBV5-1 and TRBJ2-7; 10 nucleotides line up with TRBD1. CDR1 SGHRS and CDR2 YFSETQ come from the germline V gene. CDR3 length equals 14 residues. Trimming removed 0 bases from V and 5 bases from J; junction bases left unmatched: 2. The CDR3 here is CASSLVGQGNEQYF. In DNA form, the CDR3 reads TGCGCCAGCAGCTTGGTGGGACAGGGGAACGAGCAGTACTTC.

The rearrangement joins TRBV7-9 to TRBJ2-1; the D gene is possibly TRBD1 (6 bases). This CDR3 region has 12 residues. The ends were cut back, 5 bases at V and 9 bases at J, with 11 bases in the middle. Germline-derived CDR1 and CDR2 are SEHNR and FQNEAQ (reference sequence). CDR3 sequence (DNA): TGTGCCAGCAGCCTTACAGGGACTGAGCAGTTCTTC. It specifies CASSLTGTEQFF.

About this clone itself: A junction end diverges from the germline sequence, so it may reflect a read error. J is TRBJ2-1 and V is TRBV7-9, with D perhaps matching TRBD2 (5 bases). Germline loops: CDR1 SEHNR, CDR2 FQNEAQ (reference sequence). The CDR3 is 12 amino acids. The CDR3 region is CSSSLASNEQFF. The CDR3, as DNA: TGTTCCAGCAGCTTAGCGTCAAATGAGCAGTTCTTC.

This clone has a handful of counts. The chain couples TRBV7-9 to TRBJ2-7, with 7 bases aligning to TRBD1. V shed 3 bases, J shed 4 bases, and the junction held 9 bases outside the gene matches. This CDR3 comprises 15 residues. The germline CDR1 and CDR2 sequences are SEHNR and FQNEAQ (reference sequence). For the CDR3, the DNA is TGTGCCAGCAGCTTCGAGACAGGGCCGATATACGAGCAGTACTTC. This encodes CASSFETGPIYEQYF.

J is TRBJ1-6 and V is TRBV5-4; TRBD1 matches 8 bases. This CDR3 comprises 15 residues. J gave up 10 bases and V 0 bases, and 6 bases lay outside the gene matches. Germline loops: CDR1 SGHNT, CDR2 YYREEE (reference sequence). The CDR3 sequence: CASSLVDRVSSPLHF. In nucleotides, the CDR3 is TGTGCCAGCAGCTTGGTGGACAGGGTATCCTCACCCCTCCACTTT.

The chain carries TRBV27 and TRBJ2-1, with unresolved D. Germline V gene data show CDR1 as MNHEY and CDR2 as SMNVEV (reference sequence). The CDR3 length is 11 residues. V was cut by 5 bases and J by 9 bases, with 8 bases left in between. The CDR3 coding sequence is TGTGCCAGCAGTACCTACCTTGAGCAGTTCTTC. This gives the protein CASSTYLEQFF.

The gene calls are TRBV12-5 and TRBJ1-2; D not certain. V lost 2 bases, J lost 2 bases, and 6 bases lay in between. This CDR3 has 13 residues. Germline lookup yields CDR1 LGHNT and CDR2 FRNRAP. CDR3 amino acids: CASGLNRNYGYTF. The DNA of the CDR3 is TGTGCTAGTGGTTTGAACAGAAACTATGGCTACACCTTC.

The V gene is TRBV5-1, the J gene TRBJ1-4; weak D call: TRBD1 (5 bases). V was trimmed by 0 bases and J by 7 bases, leaving 10 bases between them. CDR3 size: 14 residues. CDR1 is SGHRS, CDR2 YFSETQ, per germline. CDR3 region: CASSLGAGPEKLFF. The CDR3 DNA is TGCGCCAGCAGCTTGGGTGCAGGGCCTGAAAAACTGTTTTTT. Full variable domain (remainder filled in from reference TRBV5-1 and TRBJ1-4): KAGVTQTPRYLIKTRGQQVTLSCSPISGHRSVSWYQQTPGQGLQFLFEYFSETQRNKGNFPGRFSGRQFSNSRSEMNVSTLELGDSALYLCASSLGAGPEKLFFGSGTQLSVL.